The rows below give T cell receptor beta chains drawn from one sample of a study of T-cell reconstitution after alpha-beta-depleted transplantation in children. In TCRdb, the PCR reads were re-called with MiXCR into one record per CDR3 protein. The table shows 490,000 or so distinct CDR3 sequences, with approximately 12% occurring only once. Sequenced here: PBMCs from the stem cell graft donor, sampled from the stem cell graft. The source of these receptors is a human donor who donated a stem cell graft to a child with combined immunodeficiency. The CDR3 runs from the conserved cysteine through the conserved F or W. Each record gives: J gene, D gene, V gene, clone size, CDR3 DNA, CDR3 protein. D genes are given only for firm matches. Size is omitted from some rows. Given values are once, few, many or a class for expanded clones.

J: TRBJ2-5; D: TRBD2; V: TRBV9; size: few; DNA: TGTGCCAGCAGTCCCTCGGACGGGAGGGAGACCCAGTACTTC; CDR3: CASSPSDGRETQYF
J: TRBJ2-1; D: TRBD1; V: TRBV12-3/TRBV12-4; size: NA; DNA: TGTGCCAGCAAGAGACAGGGCCCCTACAATGAGCAGTTCTTC; CDR3: CASKRQGPYNEQFF
J: TRBJ1-2; D: NA; V: TRBV29-1; size: few; DNA: TGCAGCGTTGAAGTGTTCAGGGGACCAACCATATCCTATGGCTACACCTTC; CDR3: CSVEVFRGPTISYGYTF
J: TRBJ2-3; D: NA; V: TRBV7-9; size: few; DNA: TGTGCCAGCAGCTTGGTATCTGGGAACACAGATACGCAGTATTTT; CDR3: CASSLVSGNTDTQYF
J: TRBJ2-1; D: TRBD1; V: TRBV6-2/TRBV6-3; size: few; DNA: TGTGCCAGCAGAGGACAGGGGAGGGATAATGAGCAGTTCTTC; CDR3: CASRGQGRDNEQFF
J: TRBJ1-1; D: TRBD1; V: TRBV15; size: few; DNA: TGTGCCACCAGCCTGGACAGGCCTATTGAAGCTTTCTTT; CDR3: CATSLDRPIEAFF
J: TRBJ1-6; D: NA; V: TRBV20-1; size: NA; DNA: TGCAGTGCTAGAGATTACATAGCGTATAATTCACCCCTCCACTTT; CDR3: CSARDYIAYNSPLHF
J: TRBJ2-3; D: TRBD2; V: TRBV7-2; size: NA; DNA: TGTGCCAGCAGCGCCGGGACTAGCGGTAGCACAGATACGCAGTATTTT; CDR3: CASSAGTSGSTDTQYF
J: TRBJ2-1; D: TRBD2; V: TRBV18; size: NA; DNA: TGTGCCAGCTCATCTGCTAGCGGGAGGAATGAGCAGTTCTTC; CDR3: CASSSASGRNEQFF
J: TRBJ1-2; D: NA; V: TRBV19; size: few; DNA: TGTGCCAGTAAACCAGGGTACCTCTCGAATATCTATGGCTACACCTTC; CDR3: CASKPGYLSNIYGYTF
J: TRBJ2-5; D: TRBD1; V: TRBV7-9; size: many; DNA: TGTGCCAGCAGCTTACCACAGGGGCGCGAGACCCAGTACTTC; CDR3: CASSLPQGRETQYF
J: TRBJ2-1; D: TRBD1; V: TRBV25-1; size: NA; DNA: TGTGCCAGCAGTGATGCGGCCCTGGAGACAGGGTTATCCTACAATGAGCAGTTCTTC; CDR3: CASSDAALETGLSYNEQFF
J: TRBJ1-2; D: TRBD1; V: TRBV7-3; size: many; DNA: TGTGCCAGCAGTCCACAGGGGGGGGACTATGGCTACACCTTC; CDR3: CASSPQGGDYGYTF
J: TRBJ2-3; D: NA; V: TRBV7-2; size: NA; DNA: TGTGCCAGCAGCTTAGTAGCGACTAGCACAGATACGCAGTATTTT; CDR3: CASSLVATSTDTQYF
J: TRBJ1-2; D: TRBD1; V: TRBV7-9; size: NA; DNA: TGTGCCAGCACCCTATGGGGGACAGTCAACTATGGCTACACCTTC; CDR3: CASTLWGTVNYGYTF
J: TRBJ2-1; D: TRBD2; V: TRBV13; size: many; DNA: TGTGCCAGCAGTTGGGGTGGGCTAGCGGTTGGCTCCTACAATGAGCAGTTCTTC; CDR3: CASSWGGLAVGSYNEQFF
J: TRBJ2-3; D: NA; V: TRBV7-6; size: NA; DNA: TGTGCCAGCAGCTTAGTGGCGAAGGGCACAGATACGCAGTATTTT; CDR3: CASSLVAKGTDTQYF
J: TRBJ1-4; D: NA; V: TRBV30; size: NA; DNA: TGTGCCTGGAGTGTCTGGGGCAGGGAGGAAGAAAAACTGTTTTTT; CDR3: CAWSVWGREEEKLFF
J: TRBJ2-7; D: TRBD1; V: TRBV20-1; size: NA; DNA: TGCAGTGCTAGGAAGGGGACAGGAGTCCACGAGCAGTACTTC; CDR3: CSARKGTGVHEQYF
J: TRBJ1-6; D: TRBD1; V: TRBV27; size: few; DNA: TGTGCCAGCAGTACAGGGGGCCGAGGTTCACCCCTCCACTTT; CDR3: CASSTGGRGSPLHF
J: TRBJ2-1; D: NA; V: TRBV6-5; size: NA; DNA: TGTGCCAGCAGTTACCTCGTCGGAGGGTACAATGAGCAGTTCTTC; CDR3: CASSYLVGGYNEQFF
J: TRBJ2-3; D: TRBD2; V: TRBV11-1; size: few; DNA: TGTGCCAGCAGCCGCGCCGAGACTAGCGGGGGGGCGACAGATACGCAGTATTTT; CDR3: CASSRAETSGGATDTQYF
J: TRBJ2-7; D: NA; V: TRBV5-6; size: NA; DNA: TGTGCCAGCAGCTCCATCTCCTACGAGCAGTACTTC; CDR3: CASSSISYEQYF
J: TRBJ2-7; D: NA; V: TRBV7-2; size: many; DNA: TGTGCCAGCAGCTTAGGGGCAGCCTCCTACGAGCAGTACTTC; CDR3: CASSLGAASYEQYF
J: TRBJ1-1; D: NA; V: TRBV12-3/TRBV12-4; size: NA; DNA: TGTGCCAGCAGTTTAGCGCGCGGTGAAGCTTTCTTT; CDR3: CASSLARGEAFF
J: TRBJ1-6; D: NA; V: TRBV7-2; size: many; DNA: TGTGCCAGCAGCACACAGGCCCGTTCACCCCTCCACTTT; CDR3: CASSTQARSPLHF
J: TRBJ1-5; D: NA; V: TRBV12-3/TRBV12-4; size: many; DNA: TGTGCCAGCAGTTTCCGGAATCAGCCCCAGCATTTT; CDR3: CASSFRNQPQHF
J: TRBJ2-7; D: NA; V: TRBV5-1; size: NA; DNA: TGCGCCAGCAGCTTGGGGGTTAGCGATCTGGTCCCCGAGCAGTACTTC; CDR3: CASSLGVSDLVPEQYF
J: TRBJ2-5; D: TRBD2; V: TRBV20-1; size: NA; DNA: TGCAGTGCTAGGGGGAGGGGATGGAAGACCCAGTACTTC; CDR3: CSARGRGWKTQYF
J: TRBJ2-1; D: TRBD2; V: TRBV12-3/TRBV12-4; size: many; DNA: TGTGCCGGGGGGGACGACGTCCGACGGGAGCAGTTCTTC; CDR3: CAGGDDVRREQFF
J: TRBJ2-1; D: NA; V: TRBV5-8; size: few; DNA: TGTGCCAGCAGCTTGGAGTGGGGGGGACAACACAATGAGCAGTTCTTC; CDR3: CASSLEWGGQHNEQFF
J: TRBJ1-6; D: NA; V: TRBV6-5; size: many; DNA: TGTGCCAGCAGTTATCTGGACGGGAGCTCCTATAATTCACCCCTCCACTTT; CDR3: CASSYLDGSSYNSPLHF
J: TRBJ2-4; D: TRBD1; V: TRBV11-2; size: few; DNA: TGTGCCAGCAGCACCCGTAAACAGGGGAGCCTAGCCAAAAACATTCAGTACTTC; CDR3: CASSTRKQGSLAKNIQYF
J: TRBJ2-7; D: NA; V: TRBV20-1; size: many; DNA: TGCAGTGCTACACGGACGTACGAGCAGTACTTC; CDR3: CSATRTYEQYF
J: TRBJ2-5; D: TRBD2; V: TRBV2; size: NA; DNA: TGTGCCAGCGTACGCGGGGGGGTAGAGGAGACCCAGTACTTC; CDR3: CASVRGGVEETQYF
J: TRBJ2-5; D: TRBD2; V: TRBV12-3/TRBV12-4; size: NA; DNA: TGTGCCAGCAGTCATACTAGCGGGAGTTTGGAGACCCAGTACTTC; CDR3: CASSHTSGSLETQYF
J: TRBJ2-4; D: NA; V: TRBV12-3/TRBV12-4; size: many; DNA: TGTGCCAGCAGCCCCGAGCTGCCTGTAGCCAAAAACATTCAGTACTTC; CDR3: CASSPELPVAKNIQYF
J: TRBJ2-3; D: NA; V: TRBV12-3/TRBV12-4; size: few; DNA: TGTGCCAGCGTTCTTTTAGGGCGGGTTTATTTT; CDR3: CASVLLGRVYF